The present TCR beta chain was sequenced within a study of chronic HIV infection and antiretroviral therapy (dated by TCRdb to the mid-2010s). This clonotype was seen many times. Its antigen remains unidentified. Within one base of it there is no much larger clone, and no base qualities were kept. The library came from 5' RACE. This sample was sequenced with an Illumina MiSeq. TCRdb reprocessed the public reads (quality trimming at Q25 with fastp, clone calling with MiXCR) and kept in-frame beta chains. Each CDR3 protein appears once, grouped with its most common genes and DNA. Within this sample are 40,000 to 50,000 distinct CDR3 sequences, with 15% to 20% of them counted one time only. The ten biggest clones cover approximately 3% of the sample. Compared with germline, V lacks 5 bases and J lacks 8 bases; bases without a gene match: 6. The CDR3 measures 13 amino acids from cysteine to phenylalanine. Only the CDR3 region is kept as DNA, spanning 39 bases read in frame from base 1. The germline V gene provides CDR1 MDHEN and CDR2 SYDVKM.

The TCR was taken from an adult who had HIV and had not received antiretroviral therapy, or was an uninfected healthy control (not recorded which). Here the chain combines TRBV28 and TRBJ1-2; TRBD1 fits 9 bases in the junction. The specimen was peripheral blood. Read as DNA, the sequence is TGTGCCAGCAGTCTGGGGACAGGGTTAGGCTACACCTTC. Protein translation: CASSLGTGLGYTF.